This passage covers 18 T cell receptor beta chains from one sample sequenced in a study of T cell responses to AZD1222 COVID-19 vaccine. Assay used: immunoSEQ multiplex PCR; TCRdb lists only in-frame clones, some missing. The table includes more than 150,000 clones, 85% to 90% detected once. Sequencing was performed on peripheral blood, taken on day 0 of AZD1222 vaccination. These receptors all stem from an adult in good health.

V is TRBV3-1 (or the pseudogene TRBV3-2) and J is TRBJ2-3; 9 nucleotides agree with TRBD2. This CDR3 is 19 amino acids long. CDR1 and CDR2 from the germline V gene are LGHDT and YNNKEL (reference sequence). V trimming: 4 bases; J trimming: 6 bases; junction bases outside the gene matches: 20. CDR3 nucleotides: TGTGCCAGCAGCCTGGGACCCCTAGCGGGGCAACCAAGACCGGATACGCAGTATTTT. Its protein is CASSLGPLAGQPRPDTQYF.

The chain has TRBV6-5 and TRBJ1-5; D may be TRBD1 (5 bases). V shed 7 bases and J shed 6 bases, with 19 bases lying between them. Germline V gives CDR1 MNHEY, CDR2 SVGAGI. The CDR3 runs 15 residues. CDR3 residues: CASKTSSGARQPQHF. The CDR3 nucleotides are TGTGCCAGCAAAACTTCTTCCGGGGCGCGTCAGCCCCAGCATTTT.

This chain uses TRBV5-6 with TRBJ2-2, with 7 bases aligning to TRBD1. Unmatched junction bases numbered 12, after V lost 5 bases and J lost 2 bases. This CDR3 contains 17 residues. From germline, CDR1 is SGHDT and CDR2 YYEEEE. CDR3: CASRFYRGSVNTGELFF. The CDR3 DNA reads TGTGCCAGCAGATTCTACAGGGGCTCCGTTAACACCGGGGAGCTGTTTTTT.

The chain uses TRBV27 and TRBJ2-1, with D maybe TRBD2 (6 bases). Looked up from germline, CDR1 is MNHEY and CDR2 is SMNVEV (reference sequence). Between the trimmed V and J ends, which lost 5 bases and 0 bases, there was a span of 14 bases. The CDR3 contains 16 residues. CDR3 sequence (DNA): TGTGCCAGCAGTACCAATAGCGGAGTCTCCTACAATGAGCAGTTCTTC. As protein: CASSTNSGVSYNEQFF.

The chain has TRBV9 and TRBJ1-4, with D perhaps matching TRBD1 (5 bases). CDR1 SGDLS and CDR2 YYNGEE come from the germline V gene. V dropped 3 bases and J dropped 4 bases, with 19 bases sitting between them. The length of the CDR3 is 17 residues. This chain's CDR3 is CASSDVQGENLNEKLFF. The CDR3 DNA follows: TGTGCCAGCAGCGACGTTCAGGGCGAGAACCTTAATGAAAAACTGTTTTTT.

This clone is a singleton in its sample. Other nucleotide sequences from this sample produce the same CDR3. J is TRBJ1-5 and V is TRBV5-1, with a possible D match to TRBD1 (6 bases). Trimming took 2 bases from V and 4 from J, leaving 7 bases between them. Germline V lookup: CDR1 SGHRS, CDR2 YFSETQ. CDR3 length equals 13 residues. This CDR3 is CASSLQGNQPQHF. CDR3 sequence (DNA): TGCGCCAGCAGCTTACAGGGAAATCAGCCCCAGCATTTT.

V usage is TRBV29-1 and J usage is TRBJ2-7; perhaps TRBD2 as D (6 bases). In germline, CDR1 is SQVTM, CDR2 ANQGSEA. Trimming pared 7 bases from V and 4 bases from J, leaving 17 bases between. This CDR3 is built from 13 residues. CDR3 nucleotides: TGCAGCGCTTCTGACCTTCGGGGGTACGAGCAGTACTTC. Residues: CSASDLRGYEQYF.

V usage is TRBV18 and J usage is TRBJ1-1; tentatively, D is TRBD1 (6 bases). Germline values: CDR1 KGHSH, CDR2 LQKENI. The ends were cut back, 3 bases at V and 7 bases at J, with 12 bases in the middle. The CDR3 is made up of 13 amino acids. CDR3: CASSPLTDSEAFF. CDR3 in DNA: TGTGCCAGCTCACCCCTGACGGACAGTGAAGCTTTCTTT.

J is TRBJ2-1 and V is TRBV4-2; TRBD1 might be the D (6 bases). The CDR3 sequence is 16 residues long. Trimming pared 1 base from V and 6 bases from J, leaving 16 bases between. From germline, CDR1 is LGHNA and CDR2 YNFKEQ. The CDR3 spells CASSQGGTYAGNEQFF. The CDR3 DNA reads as TGTGCCAGCAGCCAAGGTGGGACATACGCTGGCAATGAGCAGTTCTTC.

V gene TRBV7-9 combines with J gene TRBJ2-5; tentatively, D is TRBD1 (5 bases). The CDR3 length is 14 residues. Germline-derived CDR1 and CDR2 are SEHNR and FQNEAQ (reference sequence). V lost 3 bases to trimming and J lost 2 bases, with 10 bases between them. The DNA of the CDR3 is TGTGCCAGCAGCTTGGGGCACAATCAAGAGACCCAGTACTTC. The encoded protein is CASSLGHNQETQYF. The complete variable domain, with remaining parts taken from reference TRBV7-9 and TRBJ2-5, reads DTGVSQNPRHKITKRGQNVTFRCDPISEHNRLYWYRQTLGQGPEFLTYFQNEAQLEKSRLLSDRFSAERPKGSFSTLEIQRTEQGDSAMYLCASSLGHNQETQYFGPGTRLLVL.

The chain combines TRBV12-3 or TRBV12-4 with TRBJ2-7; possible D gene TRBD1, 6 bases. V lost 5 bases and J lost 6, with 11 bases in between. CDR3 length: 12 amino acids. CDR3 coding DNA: TGTGCCAGCAGTGAGACAGGTCCCGAGCAGTACTTC. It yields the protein CASSETGPEQYF.

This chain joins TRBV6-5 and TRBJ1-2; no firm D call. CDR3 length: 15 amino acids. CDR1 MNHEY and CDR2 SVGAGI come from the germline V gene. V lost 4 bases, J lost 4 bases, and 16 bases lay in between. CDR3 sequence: CASSLHPGGAYGYTF. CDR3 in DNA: TGTGCCAGCAGTTTACACCCAGGCGGAGCCTATGGCTACACCTTC.

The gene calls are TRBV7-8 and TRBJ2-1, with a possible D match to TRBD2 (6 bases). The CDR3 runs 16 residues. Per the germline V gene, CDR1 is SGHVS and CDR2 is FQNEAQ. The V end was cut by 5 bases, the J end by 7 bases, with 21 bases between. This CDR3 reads CASSPGGSSPFNEQFF. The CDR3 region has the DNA TGTGCCAGCAGCCCCGGAGGGTCCTCCCCATTTAATGAGCAGTTCTTC.

In DNA form, the CDR3 reads TGTGCCAGCCTCCAGCCGAGCTCCTACGAGCAGTACTTC. It specifies CASLQPSSYEQYF. The V gene is TRBV2, the J gene TRBJ2-7; D is unclear. This CDR3 is built from 13 residues. Germline CDR1 and CDR2: SNHLY and FYNNEI. Between the trimmed V and J ends, which lost 8 bases and 0 bases, there was a span of 11 bases.

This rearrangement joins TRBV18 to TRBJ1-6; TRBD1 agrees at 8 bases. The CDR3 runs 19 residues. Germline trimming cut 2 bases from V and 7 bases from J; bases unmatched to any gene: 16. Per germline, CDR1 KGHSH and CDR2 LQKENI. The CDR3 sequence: CASSPSWAGGATGNSPLHF. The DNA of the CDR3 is TGTGCCAGCTCACCAAGCTGGGCAGGGGGCGCGACGGGCAATTCACCCCTCCACTTT.

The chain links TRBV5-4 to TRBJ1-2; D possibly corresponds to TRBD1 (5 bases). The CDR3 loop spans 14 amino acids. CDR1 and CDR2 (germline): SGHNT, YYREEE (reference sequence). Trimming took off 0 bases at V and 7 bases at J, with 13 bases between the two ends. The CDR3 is CASSLASRAGGYTF. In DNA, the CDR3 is TGTGCCAGCAGCTTGGCCAGCAGGGCTGGTGGCTACACCTTC.

The CDR3 DNA is TGTGCCAGCAGCCTACTAGGCGCAGGGACAGGAAACACCATATATTTT. Translation: CASSLLGAGTGNTIYF. This chain uses TRBV7-3 with TRBJ1-3; D may be TRBD1 (6 bases). Germline V gene lookup returns CDR1 SGHTA and CDR2 FQGTGA. The CDR3 spans 16 residues. The ends were cut back, 5 bases at V and 4 bases at J, with 18 bases in the middle.

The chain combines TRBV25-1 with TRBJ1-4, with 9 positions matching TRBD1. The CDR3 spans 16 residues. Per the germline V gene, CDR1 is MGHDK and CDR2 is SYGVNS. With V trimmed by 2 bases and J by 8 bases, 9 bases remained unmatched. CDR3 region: CASSENLGTGTEKLFF. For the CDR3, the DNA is TGTGCCAGCAGTGAAAATTTGGGGACAGGGACCGAAAAACTGTTTTTT.